These 32 T cell receptor beta chains were all obtained from the same sample, sequenced in a study of shared clonotypes between healthy human individuals. It was CD45RO-negative cells, positively selected for CCR7, that made up naive CD8 cells, with terminally differentiated effector memory CD45RA+ cells excluded. Libraries were prepared by immunoSEQ multiplex PCR; TCRdb keeps only in-frame clonotypes and omits some of them. Of about 2.2 million clones listed, around 93% are singletons. Sequencing was performed on naive CD8+ T cells from PBMCs. The source of these receptors is a man aged 18 to 29 in good health. Some clones in this sample may be carry-over from other donors' samples.

The CDR3 spells CASNSMGEQFF. The CDR3 DNA reads as TGTGCCAGTAACTCGATGGGTGAGCAGTTCTTC. This chain uses TRBV19 with TRBJ2-1; D not resolved. Trimming pared 7 bases from V and 9 bases from J, leaving 10 bases between. The CDR3 is 11 residues long. Germline V CDR1 and CDR2: LNHDA, SQIVND (reference sequence).

The chain uses TRBV27 and TRBJ2-5; 9 bases are a match to TRBD2. Germline loops: CDR1 MNHEY, CDR2 SMNVEV (reference sequence). The CDR3 has 16 residues. The V and J ends lost 6 bases and 5 bases, in that order; junction bases with no gene match: 13. The CDR3 loop is CASRRGASGIGETQYF. As DNA, the CDR3 is TGTGCCAGCAGAAGGGGGGCTAGCGGGATCGGGGAGACCCAGTACTTC.

The chain is built from TRBV27 and TRBJ2-3, with TRBD2 matching over 10 bases. The CDR3 runs to 18 residues. V lost 3 bases and J lost 6; bases outside the gene matches: 15. Germline V gives CDR1 MNHEY, CDR2 SMNVEV (reference sequence). The CDR3 region is CASSFIQTSGPGVDTQYF. CDR3 DNA: TGTGCCAGCAGTTTCATCCAGACTAGCGGGCCAGGGGTGGATACGCAGTATTTT.

The chain recombines TRBV7-8 with TRBJ2-7; 15 nucleotides match TRBD2. Looked up from germline, CDR1 is SGHVS and CDR2 is FQNEAQ. V shed 5 bases and J 3 bases; nucleotides not matched to a gene: 5. There are 16 residues in the CDR3. The CDR3, as DNA: TGTGCCAGCAGCCCCGGACTAGCGGGAGGGCTCTACGAGCAGTACTTC. This encodes CASSPGLAGGLYEQYF.

The chain couples TRBV2 to TRBJ2-1, with 7 bases fitting TRBD2. The J segment lost 4 bases and the V segment lost 4 bases, leaving 4 bases of the junction unmatched. This CDR3 has 14 amino acids. Germline lookup yields CDR1 SNHLY and CDR2 FYNNEI. CDR3 amino acids: CASSVNGRYNEQFF. In DNA, the CDR3 is TGTGCCAGCAGTGTGAACGGGAGGTACAATGAGCAGTTCTTC.

The genes are TRBV9 and TRBJ2-4; 8 nucleotides agree with TRBD1. The V segment lost 0 bases and the J segment 16 bases; nucleotides outside the gene matches: 9. Germline lookup yields CDR1 SGDLS and CDR2 YYNGEE. The CDR3 totals 13 residues. Written as DNA, the CDR3 is TGTGCCAGCAGCGTAGTCGAGGGACAGGATCTCTACTTC. Translated, it gives CASSVVEGQDLYF.

The rearrangement joins TRBV19 to TRBJ2-1; D is ambiguous. The V gene's germline CDR1 is LNHDA and CDR2 SQIVND (reference sequence). CDR3 size: 15 residues. V was shortened by 3 bases and J by 8 bases, with 17 bases between the two germline ends. This CDR3 is CASSMRLTPLDEQFF. As DNA, the CDR3 is TGTGCCAGTAGTATGCGCCTTACTCCCCTCGATGAGCAGTTCTTC.

This chain links TRBV10-2 with TRBJ1-1; D uncertain. This CDR3 comprises 14 residues. Germline loops: CDR1 WSHSY, CDR2 SAAADI. Trimming cost V 0 bases and J 1 base, with 6 bases left between them. The CDR3 protein is CASSESGGNTEAFF. CDR3 nucleotide sequence: TGCGCCAGCAGTGAGTCGGGCGGGAACACTGAAGCTTTCTTT.

The V and J genes are TRBV5-4 and TRBJ1-2; D ambiguous. V shed 6 bases and J shed 4 bases, with 16 bases lying between them. There are 14 residues in the CDR3. Germline V gene lookup returns CDR1 SGHNT and CDR2 YYREEE (reference sequence). The CDR3 spells CASTYSRASYGYTF. CDR3 in DNA: TGTGCCAGCACCTATAGCCGGGCCTCCTATGGCTACACCTTC.

The table lists this clone with a count of one. The CDR3 DNA is TGTGCCAGCAGCTTCATTGGCGCGGCTAGCGGGATTGGTGATACGCAGTATTTT. Translated: CASSFIGAASGIGDTQYF. The chain has TRBV5-6 and TRBJ2-3; 9 bases align to TRBD2. From germline, CDR1 is SGHDT and CDR2 YYEEEE. V dropped 2 bases and J dropped 6; count of bases not matched to a gene: 16. CDR3 length: 18 amino acids.

This rearrangement joins TRBV27 to TRBJ1-5; D is uncertain. Germline V gene data show CDR1 as MNHEY and CDR2 as SMNVEV (reference sequence). CDR3 length equals 15 residues. V lost 2 bases and J 4 bases, leaving 12 bases between the germline ends. CDR3 nucleotide sequence: TGTGCCAGCAGTTTAGACTCACTTCCAAATCAGCCCCAGCATTTT. Amino acid sequence: CASSLDSLPNQPQHF.

The V call is TRBV28, the J call TRBJ1-1; D might be TRBD1 (6 bases). The V end lost 4 bases, the J end lost 4 bases, and 13 bases lay between the germline ends. This CDR3 is 14 amino acids long. CDR1 is MDHEN, CDR2 SYDVKM, per germline. The CDR3 sequence: CASSWIQGITEAFF. The CDR3 DNA sequence: TGTGCCAGCAGTTGGATACAGGGTATCACTGAAGCTTTCTTT. The full variable domain, rest sourced from reference TRBV28 and TRBJ1-1, is DVKVTQSSRYLVKRTGEKVFLECVQDMDHENMFWYRQDPGLGLRLIYFSYDVKMKEKGDIPEGYSVSREKKERFSLILESASTNQTSMYLCASSWIQGITEAFFGQGTRLTVV.

Concerning this clone: This CDR3 is also generated by other DNA sequences in the sample. The genes are TRBV29-1 and TRBJ2-7; D is undetermined. The germline V gene encodes CDR1 SQVTM and CDR2 ANQGSEA. Trimming cost V 4 bases and J 0 bases, with 7 bases left between them. CDR3 length: 12 residues. This CDR3 reads CSVVLSSYEQYF. As DNA, the CDR3 is TGCAGCGTTGTGCTTAGCTCCTACGAGCAGTACTTC.

V gene TRBV27 combines with J gene TRBJ2-2, with TRBD2 matching over 14 bases. This CDR3 spans 17 amino acids. The V gene's germline CDR1 is MNHEY and CDR2 SMNVEV (reference sequence). J lost 3 bases, V lost 4 bases, and 4 bases had no gene match. The CDR3 loop reads CASSSGLAGDDTGELFF. As DNA, the CDR3 is TGTGCCAGCAGTTCGGGACTAGCGGGAGATGACACCGGGGAGCTGTTTTTT.

V usage is TRBV28 and J usage is TRBJ1-2; D unresolved. The length of the CDR3 is 12 residues. The V end lost 5 bases, the J end lost 6 bases, and 10 bases lay between the germline ends. Germline V gene data show CDR1 as MDHEN and CDR2 as SYDVKM. CDR3 sequence reads: CASSPYKNGYTF. DNA for the CDR3: TGTGCCAGCAGTCCCTATAAGAATGGCTACACCTTC.

The gene calls are TRBV28 and TRBJ2-7, with D maybe TRBD1 (5 bases). V shed 11 bases and J shed 3 bases, with 26 bases lying between them. The CDR3 length is 16 residues. Germline CDR1 MDHEN, CDR2 SYDVKM. CDR3 nucleotides: TGTGCCGCCGGGTCGGAAGGGGCACTTAGTCTCTACGAGCAGTACTTC. Translating gives CAAGSEGALSLYEQYF.

Comments on this clone: Additional DNA sequences in this sample encode the identical CDR3. The chain has TRBV7-9 and TRBJ2-7; D is unresolved. The CDR3 totals 14 residues. V gave up 4 bases and J gave up 0 bases, with 10 bases separating them. Per germline, CDR1 SEHNR and CDR2 FQNEAQ (reference sequence). The CDR3 DNA is TGTGCCAGCAGCTCACCGGGTCCCTCCTACGAGCAGTACTTC. Its translation is CASSSPGPSYEQYF.

This clone was observed once. The chain recombines TRBV5-8 with TRBJ2-1; D not resolved. The CDR3 loop spans 15 amino acids. Germline V gives CDR1 SGHTS, CDR2 YDEGEE. The V end lost 5 bases, the J end lost 6 bases, and 18 bases lay between the germline ends. CDR3 residues: CASRVLHEVGNEQFF. The CDR3 DNA sequence: TGTGCCAGCAGAGTGCTACACGAGGTAGGCAATGAGCAGTTCTTC.

The V and J genes are TRBV19 and TRBJ2-4; 12 nucleotides match TRBD2. The CDR3 consists of 15 residues. CDR1 LNHDA and CDR2 SQIVND come from the germline V gene (reference sequence). V lost 7 bases and J lost 9; bases outside the gene matches: 10. The CDR3 DNA follows: TGTGCCAGTAACGCGCTAGCGGGAGGGCAAGTCATTCAGTACTTC. This gives the protein CASNALAGGQVIQYF.

The rearrangement uses TRBV7-8 and TRBJ2-3; TRBD1 matches 11 bases. V dropped 5 bases and J dropped 4; count of bases not matched to a gene: 5. From germline, CDR1 is SGHVS and CDR2 FQNEAQ. The CDR3 has 15 amino acids. The CDR3 sequence: CASSPGQGVADTQYF. In DNA form, the CDR3 reads TGTGCCAGCAGCCCGGGACAGGGGGTGGCAGATACGCAGTATTTT.

The CDR3 is CASLTGGVGMNTEAFF. The CDR3 DNA reads TGTGCCAGCCTTACGGGGGGCGTGGGCATGAACACTGAAGCTTTCTTT. J is TRBJ1-1 and V is TRBV28; a weak D match, TRBD1 (6 bases). The CDR3 is made up of 16 amino acids. V was cut by 8 bases and J by 0 bases, with 19 bases left in between. Germline CDR1 is MDHEN and CDR2 is SYDVKM.

V and J are TRBV27 and TRBJ2-7; 10 positions match TRBD1. Germline loops: CDR1 MNHEY, CDR2 SMNVEV (reference sequence). The V and J ends lost 5 bases and 4 bases, in that order; junction bases with no gene match: 5. The CDR3 extends over 14 amino acids. The CDR3 sequence is CASSGTGEVYEQYF. Written as DNA, the CDR3 is TGTGCCAGCAGTGGGACAGGGGAGGTTTACGAGCAGTACTTC.

The J gene is TRBJ2-7, the V gene TRBV27; 7 nucleotides agree with TRBD2. The CDR3 covers 19 residues. CDR1 is MNHEY, CDR2 SMNVEV, per germline (reference sequence). V lost 0 bases and J lost 5; bases outside the gene matches: 19. CDR3 amino acids: CASSLSFELAAEGIHEQYF. CDR3 in DNA: TGTGCCAGCAGTTTATCGTTTGAGCTAGCGGCGGAGGGTATTCACGAGCAGTACTTC.

V gene TRBV6-4 combines with J gene TRBJ2-2; possible D gene TRBD2, 6 bases. The CDR3 has 17 residues. Germline values: CDR1 MRHNA, CDR2 SNTAGT. The V and J ends lost 0 bases and 0 bases respectively, with 11 bases between them. Here the CDR3 reads CASSDSRLGANTGELFF. For the CDR3, the DNA is TGTGCCAGCAGTGACTCGAGACTAGGGGCGAACACCGGGGAGCTGTTTTTT.

This clone appeared once. The chain couples TRBV15 to TRBJ1-5; D is possibly TRBD1 (6 bases). V lost 4 bases and J lost 0, with 10 bases in between. The V gene's germline CDR1 is LNHNV and CDR2 YYDKDF (reference sequence). This CDR3 contains 15 residues. The CDR3 DNA follows: TGTGCCACCAGCAAGGGGGGGGTTAGCAATCAGCCCCAGCATTTT. Its protein product is CATSKGGVSNQPQHF.

This chain connects TRBV29-1 to TRBJ2-6, with 10 bases aligning to TRBD1. Germline V gene lookup returns CDR1 SQVTM and CDR2 ANQGSEA. The CDR3 length is 16 residues. The trim removed 6 bases at V and 0 bases at J, leaving 5 bases unmatched. The CDR3 is CSVGDRGDSGANVLTF. DNA for the CDR3: TGCAGCGTGGGGGACAGGGGAGACTCTGGGGCCAACGTCCTGACTTTC.

The chain employs TRBV7-2 and TRBJ2-5, with no clear D. V dropped 2 bases and J dropped 5 bases, with 12 bases sitting between them. The CDR3 is 14 amino acids. CDR1 SGHTA and CDR2 FQGNSA come from the germline V gene. In DNA form, the CDR3 reads TGTGCCAGCAGCTTAAGTCCCCGTGTCGAGACCCAGTACTTC. This gives the protein CASSLSPRVETQYF.

The genes are TRBV6-1 and TRBJ2-7; TRBD1 might be the D (5 bases). The germline V gene encodes CDR1 MNHNS and CDR2 SASEGT. This CDR3 has 15 amino acids. V lost 1 base, J lost 1 base, and 11 bases lay in between. CDR3 coding DNA: TGTGCCAGCAGTGAAGTGGCAGGGCCTTCCTACGAGCAGTACTTC. Translating gives CASSEVAGPSYEQYF.

V gene TRBV7-2 combines with J gene TRBJ2-7; 7 bases match TRBD2. CDR1 SGHTA and CDR2 FQGNSA come from the germline V gene. The V segment lost 5 bases and the J segment 0 bases; nucleotides outside the gene matches: 10. CDR3 length: 16 residues. Written as DNA, the CDR3 is TGTGCCAGCAGCACCCTTGGCGGGAGCTTCTCCTACGAGCAGTACTTC. Residues: CASSTLGGSFSYEQYF.

The chain recombines TRBV30 with TRBJ2-2; D is undetermined. The CDR3 is 14 amino acids. The V gene lost 3 bases and the J gene lost 1 base, with 9 bases spanning the gap. Germline V CDR1 and CDR2: GTSNPN, SVGIG (reference sequence). CDR3 nucleotides: TGTGCCTGGAGGGCCCTACGGAACACCGGGGAGCTGTTTTTT. Translation: CAWRALRNTGELFF.

For the CDR3, the DNA is TGTGCCAGCAGTCCTCCCGGCTTAGCGGGATCGGACACCGGGGAGCTGTTTTTT. Translating gives CASSPPGLAGSDTGELFF. V usage is TRBV28 and J usage is TRBJ2-2; TRBD2 aligns across 8 bases. The CDR3 is 18 amino acids. The junction had 14 bases not matched to a gene; V was cut back by 5 bases and J by 3 bases. Germline V gives CDR1 MDHEN, CDR2 SYDVKM.

The chain couples TRBV29-1 to TRBJ2-5; D remains unclear. Trimming pared 2 bases from V and 0 bases from J, leaving 7 bases between. The CDR3 length is 13 residues. Germline CDR1 reads SQVTM; CDR2 reads ANQGSEA. The CDR3 DNA is TGCAGCGTTGAACTCGGCAACCAAGAGACCCAGTACTTC. Protein sequence: CSVELGNQETQYF.